This T cell receptor beta chain was documented in a study of blood T cell repertoires in COVID-19. About the research overall: Researchers got acute and convalescent COVID-19 samples from the United States, Italy and Spain. The analysed material was cDNA or gDNA that came from T cells, B-cell-depleted T cells, or PBMCs.

V shed 0 bases, J shed 7 bases, and the junction held 5 bases outside the gene matches. CDR3 length: 14 residues. Germline CDR1 KGHSH, CDR2 LQKENI. Only a few counts were recorded for this clone. Original methodology: Amplifying reference gene primers gave estimates of nucleated cell counts. Assay used: immunoSEQ multiplex PCR; TCRdb lists only in-frame clones, some missing. For V, J and clone size, that table is used; D and trimming come from the DNA. Altogether 200,000 to 250,000 clones are present, roughly four fifths being singletons, with the ten largest covering approximately 1.9%. The receptor was isolated from a woman older than 75 with acute or convalescent COVID-19. Sequences were obtained from peripheral blood. This chain uses TRBV18 with TRBJ1-2, with TRBD1 identical over 7 bases. CDR3 protein: CASSPPDRKGGYTF. CDR3 coding DNA: TGTGCCAGCTCACCACCGGACAGGAAGGGTGGCTACACCTTC. The full variable domain, its missing parts supplied by reference TRBV18 and TRBJ1-2, is NAGVMQNPRHLVRRRGQEARLRCSPMKGHSHVYWYRQLPEEGLKFMVYLQKENIIDESGMPKERFSAEFPKEGPSILRIQQVVRGDSAAYFCASSPPDRKGGYTFGSGTRLTVV.